This TCR beta chain was identified in a study of prognosis after radiotherapy for stage I lung cancer (dated by TCRdb to the early 2020s). About the full investigation: Around 18 stage I NSCLC patients were enrolled in Nanjing, China, between April 2018 and early 2019. This study profiled peripheral blood TCR beta repertoires from stage I NSCLC patients before and after stereotactic body radiotherapy and linked the repertoires to distant failure. The cohort included under 15 men and five to seven women, with a median age of approximately 73 years and a range of roughly 53 to 85 years. The study took one blood sample before SBRT and one after SBRT from each of approximately 20 patients and sequenced all 38 samples. The patients included fourteen who had newly diagnosed primary stage I lung tumors, along with about 5 others who had oligometastatic NSCLC after their primary tumor had been surgically resected. All patients were considered medically inoperable, owing to comorbidities in approximately twelve and refusal of surgery in about seven. No patient received concurrent therapy alongside SBRT. Distant metastases were developed by four of the 19 patients after SBRT, at a median of roughly 7 months, whereas no significant progression was observed in the other 15 patients. Using image-guided IMRT or VMAT, SBRT was delivered in 3 to 5 fractions at a biologically effective dose of at least 100 Gy. Tumor histology was squamous cell carcinoma in over 5 patients and adenocarcinoma in twelve.

The investigation overall reported the following: TRBV and TRBJ usage frequencies reportedly differed by metastasis status, in two V genes at baseline and in roughly ten V and two J genes after SBRT. All reported P values were unadjusted for multiple comparisons. Tumor specificity of expanded TCR clones was not determined. Post-SBRT Shannon entropy and its change from baseline were lower in patients who developed distant metastases; baseline Shannon entropy was not associated with metastases. The study was limited by its small cohort and short follow-up, and the findings require independent validation. Unique TCR clone counts fell after SBRT (median 10,088 before versus more than 6,500 after; Wilcoxon paired P=0.011).

The TCR beta CDR3 region was amplified from genomic DNA by two rounds of multiplex PCR. In the first round of PCR, primers specific to each TRBV and TRBJ gene were used, and the primer sequences are filed in Chinese patent CN105087789A. Universal primers were used in the second round of PCR. The Roche High Pure PCR Template Preparation Kit was used to extract genomic DNA from the frozen PBMCs. Libraries were sequenced paired-end with 151 bp reads on an Illumina HiSeq 3000. Under the source paper's analysis protocol: CutAdapt was used to discard raw reads that did not contain the multiplex PCR primer sequences. Using PEAR, the high-quality paired reads were merged into contigs. MiXCR assigned TRB V, D and J gene segments to each contig by aligning to reference sequences. CDR3 sequences were clustered by base quality and sequence similarity to remove sequencing errors. Shannon entropy normalized by the natural log of productive TCR sequence number was used as the measure of diversity. One minus Shannon entropy divided by the natural log of the number of unique clonotypes was used as the definition of clonality. The Youden index of ROC curves was used to select progression-free survival cut-offs for repertoire metrics, and analyses were performed in R 3.5.3. In TCRdb, the public reads were trimmed at Q25 with fastp and aligned with MiXCR, with productive beta chains retained. Each record represents a unique CDR3 protein, reported with the most common genes and DNA among its rows. The V and J calls here are based on TCRdb, not the publication. The sample table shows more than 15,000 distinct CDR3 sequences, and under 55% are seen once. The top ten hold 35% to 50% of the sample.

Per the germline V gene, MNHNS is the CDR1 and SASEGT is the CDR2. The CDR3 measures 14 amino acids from cysteine to phenylalanine. CDR3 DNA only is kept here, 42 bases in frame from base 1. V is cut by 2 bases and J by 3 bases, and the space between the germline ends is 10 bases. All patients had node-negative disease on CT and PET/CT, and none had a history of other malignancies or prior chemotherapy or radiotherapy. About 6.4 milliliters of peripheral venous blood were drawn into EDTA tubes at each of two time points. PBMCs were isolated by Ficoll-Paque Plus density-gradient centrifugation. Right after collection, samples were kept at -80 degrees C until analysis. Worth noting for this clonotype: Its antigen is still unknown. Per-base qualities were not stored, and no clone one base away is much larger.

The input for sequencing was PBMCs, taken before or after stereotactic body radiation therapy (not recorded which). The chain links TRBV6-1 with TRBJ1-2, and the D gene may be TRBD1, 5 bases matching. The receptor comes from a donor at least 50 years old with non-small cell lung cancer. The CDR3 reads as follows: CASSEKGTYYGYTF. The sequenced DNA: TGTGCCAGCAGTGAAAAGGGGACTTACTATGGCTACACCTTC.